This is a list of T cell receptor beta chains from one sample in a study of siplizumab effects on memory and regulatory T cells. No antigen has been identified for these receptors. Clones were sequenced by immunoSEQ multiplex PCR, and TCRdb holds only the in-frame ones, with some missing. This sample has 8,500 to 10,000 clones, with around 40% found just once. Input material: CFSE-low (dividing) CD4+ T cells sorted from an allogeneic mixed lymphocyte reaction. The source is a human donor in good health; the cells came from an allogeneic mixed lymphocyte reaction. Each CDR3 is given with its conserved first and last residue. Fields, in order: V gene, clone size, J gene, D gene, CDR3 DNA, CDR3 protein. D genes are given only for firm matches. Where a row states a size, it is once, few, many or the class of an expanded clone; other rows omit it.

>TRBV11-2|few|TRBJ2-1|.
TGTGCCAGCAGCAGACCGGCAAACTACAATGAGCAGTTCTTC
CASSRPANYNEQFF
>TRBV7-9|medium-sized|TRBJ2-1|TRBD2
TGTGCCAGCAGCTTATGGAGGGGGACTAGCCGGGATCACAATGAGCAGTTCTTC
CASSLWRGTSRDHNEQFF
>TRBV4-2|.|TRBJ2-2|TRBD2
TGTGCCAGCAGCTTGGCAGCTAGCGGGAGCCCCGGGGAGCTGTTTTTT
CASSLAASGSPGELFF
>TRBV6-1|few|TRBJ1-1|.
TGTGCCAGCAGTGACCAAACAGGATTACAAACTGAAGCTTTCTTT
CASSDQTGLQTEAFF
>TRBV6-1|few|TRBJ2-1|TRBD1
TGTGCCAGCAGTGCGCCCGGGACAGGGTGGAGGGAGCAGTTCTTC
CASSAPGTGWREQFF
>TRBV19|medium-sized|TRBJ2-3|.
TGTGCCAGTACCCATGGGGGAGTGGGCGCAGATACGCAGTATTTT
CASTHGGVGADTQYF
>TRBV11-2|few|TRBJ2-7|TRBD2
TGTGCCAGCAGGACCCTAGCGGGAGTTGGCAACGAGCAGTACTTC
CASRTLAGVGNEQYF
>TRBV27|few|TRBJ2-1|TRBD2
TGTGCCAGCAGTCCCCACGTACTAGCGGGAGCCCACAATGAGCAGTTCTTC
CASSPHVLAGAHNEQFF
>TRBV7-8|.|TRBJ2-3|TRBD2
TGTGCCAGCATGGGTTTGTTTCGGGGGGGCAGGGCAGATACGCAGTATTTT
CASMGLFRGGRADTQYF
>TRBV5-6|.|TRBJ2-7|TRBD1
TGTGCCAGCAGCTTAGGGGGCGTATCCTACGAGCAGTACTTC
CASSLGGVSYEQYF
>TRBV7-2|few|TRBJ2-4|.
TGTGCCAGCAGCTTCGAGCGGTCGCTAAACATTCAGTACTTC
CASSFERSLNIQYF
>TRBV7-7|.|TRBJ2-1|.
TGTGCTAGCAGCTTAGGCTGGGACCTCTTCAATGAGCAGTTCTTC
CASSLGWDLFNEQFF
>TRBV28|medium-sized|TRBJ2-1|TRBD2
TGTGCCAGCAGTTCATCGGGACTAGCCTCCAATGAGCAGTTCTTC
CASSSSGLASNEQFF
>TRBV6-6|.|TRBJ2-1|TRBD2
TGTGCCAGCAGTTCGGATGGGGGGGATGAGCAGTTCTTC
CASSSDGGDEQFF
>TRBV6-6|.|TRBJ2-4|.
TGTGCCAGCGGAAAGGGGGGCCCAGCCAAAAACATTCAGTACTTC
CASGKGGPAKNIQYF